The 3 T cell receptor beta chains below come from one sample, sequenced in a study of T cells after yellow fever vaccination. Each CDR3 protein is one row after TCRdb ran MiXCR on the 5' RACE reads. The top ten clones hold 3% to 3.5% of a sample with some 290,000 distinct CDR3 sequences, roughly 10% of them seen once. Sequenced here: CD4+ T cells sorted from PBMCs, sampled 45 days after the yellow fever booster vaccination. These TCRs come from a man younger than 30 who received the YFV17D yellow fever vaccine.

This clonotype was counted ten times or more. This chain connects TRBV7-9 to TRBJ1-5, with D unclear. Germline assignment: CDR1 SEHNR and CDR2 FQNEAQ (reference sequence). V was cut by 0 bases and J by 6 bases, with 6 bases left in between. This CDR3 has 13 residues. DNA for the CDR3: TGTGCCAGCAGCTTAGCGCGAGGTCAGCCCCAGCATTTT. This codes for CASSLARGQPQHF. The complete variable domain, with remaining parts taken from reference TRBV7-9 and TRBJ1-5, reads DTGVSQNPRHKITKRGQNVTFRCDPISEHNRLYWYRQTLGQGPEFLTYFQNEAQLEKSRLLSDRFSAERPKGSFSTLEIQRTEQGDSAMYLCASSLARGQPQHFGDGTRLSIL.

The sample holds a few counts of this clonotype. This chain links TRBV20-1 with TRBJ1-5, with TRBD1 as a possible D gene (6 bases). Trimming shortened V by 3 bases and J by 4 bases, and 10 bases separated the two germline ends. Germline V CDR1 and CDR2: DFQATT, SNEGSKA (reference sequence). This CDR3 comprises 13 residues. CDR3 bases: TGCAGTGCTAGGGAGACAGGAAATCAGCCCCAGCATTTT. Protein product: CSARETGNQPQHF.

This clonotype was counted at least ten times. The chain carries TRBV5-1 and TRBJ2-3; perhaps TRBD1 as D (5 bases). V was trimmed by 5 bases and J by 2 bases, leaving 9 bases between them. CDR3 length: 13 amino acids. Germline assignment: CDR1 SGHRS and CDR2 YFSETQ. CDR3 DNA sequence: TGCGCCAGCAGACTGACAGTCACAGATACGCAGTATTTT. Its translation: CASRLTVTDTQYF.